This T cell receptor (beta chain) was found in a study of T cell responses to AZD1222 COVID-19 vaccine. Findings and caveats of the study: Within unmutated variant regions lay the reported targets of nearly half of spike-specific TCRs. The study sampled repertoires only after the peak T cell response.

Regarding this clone: Its target is not known.

The method was immunoSEQ multiplex PCR; TCRdb's version includes in-frame clones alone and lacks a portion of them. The sample yields approximately 140,000 clones, approximately 88% seen once. The sequence derives from an adult in good health. The sample in question was peripheral blood, obtained on day 0 of AZD1222 vaccination.

The CDR3 nucleotides are TGTGCCAGCAGTCCAAGCACCCGGGGCTACACCTTC. Encoded protein: CASSPSTRGYTF. V usage is TRBV12-3 or TRBV12-4 and J usage is TRBJ1-2; no firm D call. The germline V and J ends were trimmed by 5 bases and 8 bases, with 12 bases remaining between them. This CDR3 is built from 12 residues.